One sample yielded the 18 T cell receptor beta chains listed below, sequenced in a study of T cell responses to AZD1222 COVID-19 vaccine. Method: immunoSEQ multiplex PCR; TCRdb's copy keeps in-frame clones and lacks some. The sample has around 140,000 clones; roughly nine tenths are singletons. The sample here was peripheral blood, taken 28 days after the second AZD1222 dose. These receptor sequences come from an adult who received the AZD1222 COVID-19 vaccine.

The J gene is TRBJ2-3, the V gene TRBV19, with 11 bases aligning to TRBD1. Germline loops: CDR1 LNHDA, CDR2 SQIVND (reference sequence). The length of the CDR3 is 17 residues. V shed 4 bases, J shed 1 base, and the junction held 7 bases outside the gene matches. The CDR3 coding sequence is TGTGCCAGTAGTACACGGACAGGGGGCCGAGGCACAGATACGCAGTATTTT. It is translated as CASSTRTGGRGTDTQYF.

This chain connects TRBV14 to TRBJ1-2, with a weak D call TRBD1 (6 bases). Trimming cost V 1 base and J 2 bases, with 14 bases left between them. The length of the CDR3 is 16 residues. Germline lookup yields CDR1 SGHDN and CDR2 FVKESK. The CDR3 sequence: CASSQGRQGRNYGYTF. The CDR3 DNA sequence: TGTGCCAGCAGCCAAGGTCGTCAGGGGCGGAACTATGGCTACACCTTC.

V usage is TRBV10-2 and J usage is TRBJ2-1; 12 nucleotides align to TRBD2. J was trimmed by 7 bases and V by 4 bases; bases with no gene match: 11. CDR1 WSHSY and CDR2 SAAADI come from the germline V gene. This CDR3 comprises 17 residues. In DNA, the CDR3 is TGCGCCAGCAGTGTGGCCCCGGGGACTAGCGGGTGGAATGAGCAGTTCTTC. Its protein is CASSVAPGTSGWNEQFF.

The chain carries TRBV28 and TRBJ1-1; unclear D gene. The germline V and J ends were trimmed by 5 bases and 0 bases, with 13 bases remaining between them. Germline loops: CDR1 MDHEN, CDR2 SYDVKM. The CDR3 runs 15 residues. CDR3 loop: CASSPPTGVNTEAFF. The CDR3 DNA reads as TGTGCCAGCAGTCCCCCGACTGGAGTGAACACTGAAGCTTTCTTT.

The chain has TRBV21-1 and TRBJ1-3. TRBV21-1 is an annotated pseudogene. CDR3 length equals 18 residues. CDR3 in DNA: TGTGCCAGCAGGACGACCACTTTAGCTGGGGGCTCTGGAAACACCATATATTTT. Encoded protein: CASRTTTLAGGSGNTIYF.

The chain combines TRBV5-1 with TRBJ1-1; possibly TRBD1 for D (6 bases). Germline V gives CDR1 SGHRS, CDR2 YFSETQ. The CDR3 has 15 residues. V lost 5 bases and J 3 bases, leaving 17 bases between the germline ends. The CDR3 DNA reads as TGCGCCAGCAGTTTACAGGGTCCTCCGGACACTGAAGCTTTCTTT. Translating it yields CASSLQGPPDTEAFF.

Many counts were recorded for this clone. This CDR3 is also generated by other DNA sequences in the sample. The chain links TRBV28 to TRBJ1-1, with D uncertain. The length of the CDR3 is 12 residues. Germline values: CDR1 MDHEN, CDR2 SYDVKM. Trimming left V 5 bases short and J 4 bases short, with 8 bases between. CDR3 coding DNA: TGTGCCAGCAGTCATGGTGGCACTGAAGCTTTCTTT. Its translation: CASSHGGTEAFF.

This chain links TRBV6-1 with TRBJ1-2; D may be TRBD1 (6 bases). CDR1 and CDR2 (germline): MNHNS, SASEGT. The CDR3 consists of 17 residues. Trimming shortened V by 1 base and J by 0 bases, and 15 bases separated the two germline ends. CDR3 sequence (DNA): TGTGCCAGCAGTGAAGGGTCGTGGACAGCTACTAACTATGGCTACACCTTC. This encodes CASSEGSWTATNYGYTF.

This chain joins TRBV19 and TRBJ2-4; maybe TRBD1 (7 bases). V was trimmed by 3 bases and J by 1 base, leaving 10 bases between them. The CDR3 contains 15 residues. The germline V gene encodes CDR1 LNHDA and CDR2 SQIVND (reference sequence). CDR3 region: CASSMEGAAKNIQYF. CDR3 DNA sequence: TGTGCCAGTAGTATGGAGGGGGCGGCCAAAAACATTCAGTACTTC. The full variable domain, in which reference TRBV19 and TRBJ2-4 provide the parts outside the CDR3, is DGGITQSPKYLFRKEGQNVTLSCEQNLNHDAMYWYRQDPGQGLRLIYYSQIVNDFQKGDIAEGYSVSREKKESFPLTVTSAQKNPTAFYLCASSMEGAAKNIQYFGAGTRLSVL.

The chain carries TRBV5-4 and TRBJ1-1, with 7 bases identical to TRBD1. Trimming at V came to 4 bases and at J to 1 base, leaving 7 bases not matched to a gene. The CDR3 consists of 15 residues. Germline CDR1 is SGHNT and CDR2 is YYREEE (reference sequence). CDR3 sequence reads: CASSPYGTENTEAFF. CDR3 nucleotide sequence: TGTGCCAGCAGCCCCTATGGGACAGAGAACACTGAAGCTTTCTTT.

CDR3 DNA: TGCGCCAGCAGCCACGTCCGGGAGGAAACGCAGTATTTT. It encodes CASSHVREETQYF. The chain combines TRBV4-1 with TRBJ2-3; 7 bases line up with TRBD2. This CDR3 has 13 amino acids. J gave up 9 bases and V 3 bases, and 6 bases lay outside the gene matches. CDR1 and CDR2 (germline): MGHRA, YSYEKL.

This clone was seen a single time. The chain is built from TRBV19 and TRBJ1-1; D call uncertain. The V end was cut by 2 bases, the J end by 8 bases, with 15 bases between. The CDR3 is made up of 14 amino acids. Per the germline V gene, CDR1 is LNHDA and CDR2 is SQIVND (reference sequence). CDR3 nucleotide sequence: TGTGCCAGTAGTATAACCCTCATCACGGGCGAAGCTTTCTTT. Translating it yields CASSITLITGEAFF.

The chain has TRBV15 and TRBJ1-2, with TRBD1 matching over 8 bases. Germline CDR1 reads LNHNV; CDR2 reads YYDKDF (reference sequence). The CDR3 runs to 15 residues. Germline trimming cut 5 bases from V and 7 bases from J; bases unmatched to any gene: 12. This CDR3 reads CATSPNQDRAGGYTF. The CDR3 DNA sequence: TGTGCCACCAGCCCCAACCAGGACAGGGCCGGTGGCTACACCTTC.

V gene TRBV12-3 or TRBV12-4 combines with J gene TRBJ1-4, with D tentatively TRBD1 (6 bases). The CDR3 sequence is 12 residues long. V was trimmed by 2 bases and J by 14 bases, leaving 12 bases between them. The CDR3 nucleotides are TGTGCCAGCAGTTTAAGGGGGGGGCCGCTGTTTTTT. Its protein product is CASSLRGGPLFF.

The chain employs TRBV7-9 and TRBJ2-7; 8 nucleotides match TRBD2. The ends lost 5 bases at V and 4 bases at J; junction bases unmatched: 16. Germline V gene sequence: CDR1 SEHNR, CDR2 FQNEAQ (reference sequence). CDR3 length equals 17 residues. The CDR3 nucleotides read TGTGCCAGCAGCGGCCCCGGGACTAGAGGTCTGGGGTACGAGCAGTACTTC. Its protein is CASSGPGTRGLGYEQYF.

The V gene is TRBV28, the J gene TRBJ1-5, with D possibly being TRBD1 (6 bases). Germline-derived CDR1 and CDR2 are MDHEN and SYDVKM. Trimming left V 6 bases short and J 0 bases short, with 12 bases between. CDR3 length: 15 amino acids. CDR3: CASRPGQYSNQPQHF. Here the CDR3 DNA reads TGTGCCAGCAGACCTGGACAGTATAGCAATCAGCCCCAGCATTTT.

The sample holds a few counts of this clone. The rearrangement links TRBV11-2 to TRBJ1-1; the D is unclear. This CDR3 has 14 residues. Trimming took 5 bases from V and 0 from J, leaving 10 bases between them. In germline, CDR1 is SGHAT, CDR2 FQNNGV. CDR3: CASSLGSVNTEAFF. For the CDR3, the DNA is TGTGCCAGCAGCCTAGGTTCAGTGAACACTGAAGCTTTCTTT.

This rearrangement joins TRBV7-2 to TRBJ1-2, with D perhaps matching TRBD1 (6 bases). The CDR3 runs to 14 residues. CDR1 and CDR2 from the germline V gene are SGHTA and FQGNSA. Trimming took off 5 bases at V and 1 base at J, with 11 bases between the two ends. CDR3 in DNA: TGTGCCAGCAGCCTTTCAGGGGATAACTATGGCTACACCTTC. Translation gives CASSLSGDNYGYTF.